The 15 T cell receptor beta chains listed next were all sequenced from one sample in a study of blood T cell repertoires in COVID-19. The protocol was immunoSEQ multiplex PCR, while the TCRdb copy is restricted to in-frame clones and leaves out a portion. The sample carries 150,000 to 200,000 clones, roughly 77% recorded once. The material sequenced was peripheral blood. These receptors came from a human donor in a cohort sampled during active COVID-19.

The chain has TRBV4-3 and TRBJ2-1; D is unclear. Trimming took 4 bases from V and 1 from J, leaving 8 bases between them. The CDR3 is 14 residues long. Germline V CDR1 and CDR2: LGHNA, YSLEER. CDR3 coding DNA: TGCGCCAGCAGCCCCGTACTATCCTACAATGAGCAGTTCTTC. This gives the protein CASSPVLSYNEQFF.

The CDR3, as DNA: TGTGCCAGCACCAATGACAGGGAAGCTTCTGGGGCCAACGTCCTGACTTTC. Protein product: CASTNDREASGANVLTF. The chain employs TRBV2 and TRBJ2-6; 7 positions agree with TRBD1. Germline V CDR1 and CDR2: SNHLY, FYNNEI. The CDR3 consists of 17 residues. Germline trimming cut 7 bases from V and 1 base from J; bases unmatched to any gene: 10.

The chain combines TRBV27 with TRBJ1-2, with TRBD1 matching over 10 bases. The germline CDR1 and CDR2 sequences are MNHEY and SMNVEV (reference sequence). J was trimmed by 2 bases and V by 4 bases; bases with no gene match: 16. The CDR3 sequence is 19 residues long. CDR3 loop: CASSSRQGALGRENYGYTF. CDR3 bases: TGTGCCAGCAGTTCAAGACAGGGGGCTTTGGGAAGGGAGAACTATGGCTACACCTTC.

This clone was picked up one time. Here the CDR3 reads CAWSLPGTDTQYF. CDR3 in DNA: TGTGCCTGGAGTCTCCCGGGGACAGATACGCAGTATTTT. The V call is TRBV30, the J call TRBJ2-3, with D possibly being TRBD2 (5 bases). The CDR3 covers 13 residues. V was clipped by 2 bases and J by 3 bases, with 9 bases between them. Germline CDR1 is GTSNPN and CDR2 is SVGIG (reference sequence).

The chain combines TRBV28 with TRBJ1-2; D gene ambiguous. CDR3 length equals 14 residues. Germline V lookup: CDR1 MDHEN, CDR2 SYDVKM. V lost 3 bases to trimming and J lost 8 bases, with 16 bases between them. DNA for the CDR3: TGTGCCAGCAGTTTGGGCGGGCTAGGATTGGGCTACACCTTC. Protein: CASSLGGLGLGYTF.

This clone is medium-sized in the sample. V and J are TRBV5-6 and TRBJ2-7; possible D gene TRBD2, 5 bases. The germline V and J ends were trimmed by 2 bases and 7 bases, with 16 bases remaining between them. Per the germline V gene, CDR1 is SGHDT and CDR2 is YYEEEE. This CDR3 comprises 14 residues. CDR3 region: CASSFRGGPGEQYF. CDR3 nucleotide sequence: TGTGCCAGCAGCTTTCGCGGAGGCCCGGGGGAGCAGTACTTC. The entire variable domain, with the rest obtained from reference TRBV5-6 and TRBJ2-7, is as follows: DAGVTQSPTHLIKTRGQQVTLRCSPKSGHDTVSWYQQALGQGPQFIFQYYEEEERQRGNFPDRFSGHQFPNYSSELNVNALLLGDSALYLCASSFRGGPGEQYFGPGTRLTVT.

This clone was counted ten times or more. CDR3 coding DNA: TGTGCCACCAGTGATTCCCGGGACAGCTATGGCTACACCTTC. It yields the protein CATSDSRDSYGYTF. This chain links TRBV24-1 with TRBJ1-2; TRBD1 matches at 7 bases. V gave up 2 bases and J gave up 4 bases; unmatched junction bases: 3. Germline CDR1 and CDR2: KGHDR and SFDVKD. This CDR3 has 14 amino acids.

The chain carries TRBV6-4 and TRBJ2-7; D gene unclear. The V gene lost 1 base and the J gene lost 0 bases, with 7 bases spanning the gap. Germline values: CDR1 MRHNA, CDR2 SNTAGT. The CDR3 is made up of 14 amino acids. CDR3 protein: CASSDYGTSYEQYF. The CDR3 DNA sequence: TGTGCCAGCAGTGACTATGGCACCTCCTACGAGCAGTACTTC.

The rearrangement uses TRBV9 and TRBJ2-7; D might be TRBD1 (5 bases). V was cut by 4 bases and J by 3 bases, with 11 bases left in between. Per germline, CDR1 SGDLS and CDR2 YYNGEE. The CDR3 runs to 13 residues. For the CDR3, the DNA is TGTGCCAGCAGCCCCTGGGGCGGCTACGAGCAGTACTTC. This translates into CASSPWGGYEQYF.

This rearrangement joins TRBV7-9 to TRBJ2-3, with 10 bases fitting TRBD2. The CDR3 is 18 amino acids. The J segment lost 0 bases and the V segment lost 4 bases, leaving 10 bases of the junction unmatched. Germline V gene lookup returns CDR1 SEHNR and CDR2 FQNEAQ (reference sequence). The CDR3 DNA reads TGTGCCAGCAGCTCAACGAGCGGGGGGGTGACTAGCACAGATACGCAGTATTTT. Encoded protein: CASSSTSGGVTSTDTQYF.

CDR3 in amino acids: CASSLQRESYEQYF. DNA for the CDR3: TGTGCCAGCAGCTTACAACGGGAGTCCTACGAGCAGTACTTC. The chain employs TRBV7-6 and TRBJ2-7, with D tentatively TRBD2 (6 bases). In germline, CDR1 is SGHVS, CDR2 FNYEAQ. The V end lost 2 bases, the J end lost 1 base, and 9 bases lay between the germline ends. CDR3 length: 14 amino acids.

The CDR3 loop reads CASSPPLGRDTGELFF. The CDR3 nucleotides are TGTGCCAGCTCACCACCTTTAGGGAGAGACACCGGGGAGCTGTTTTTT. The chain couples TRBV18 to TRBJ2-2; a weak D match, TRBD2 (5 bases). In germline, CDR1 is KGHSH, CDR2 LQKENI. V lost 0 bases and J 3 bases, leaving 11 bases between the germline ends. CDR3 length: 16 residues.

The rearrangement joins TRBV7-8 to TRBJ2-7, with D maybe TRBD1 (6 bases). Germline CDR1 SGHVS, CDR2 FQNEAQ. This CDR3 is built from 14 residues. Trimming removed 5 bases at V and 0 bases at J, with 11 bases between. The CDR3 loop reads CASSLTGSSYEQYF. The CDR3 nucleotides are TGTGCCAGCAGCCTTACAGGGAGCTCCTACGAGCAGTACTTC.

The chain combines TRBV9 with TRBJ2-1, with D possibly matching TRBD2 (6 bases). The CDR3 consists of 15 residues. Looked up from germline, CDR1 is SGDLS and CDR2 is YYNGEE. With 0 bases removed from V and 6 bases from J, the gap between germline ends came to 13 bases. CDR3 DNA: TGTGCCAGCAGCGTAGGCGCGGGGAGCTTCAATGAGCAGTTCTTC. It is translated as CASSVGAGSFNEQFF.

This clone was seen a few times. V and J are TRBV19 and TRBJ2-7; the D gene is possibly TRBD1 (7 bases). Germline CDR1 is LNHDA and CDR2 is SQIVND (reference sequence). The CDR3 consists of 14 residues. Trimming pared 6 bases from V and 7 bases from J, leaving 19 bases between. This chain's CDR3 is CASSRLGTETEQYF. The CDR3, as DNA: TGTGCCAGTAGCAGACTAGGGACAGAAACGGAGCAGTACTTC. Together with reference TRBV19 and TRBJ2-7, the CDR3 gives the full variable domain: DGGITQSPKYLFRKEGQNVTLSCEQNLNHDAMYWYRQDPGQGLRLIYYSQIVNDFQKGDIAEGYSVSREKKESFPLTVTSAQKNPTAFYLCASSRLGTETEQYFGPGTRLTVT.